This T cell receptor beta chain was documented in a study of siplizumab effects on memory and regulatory T cells. Study-wide points: Sequences that were alloreactive and traceable to unstimulated CD4+ memory cells were significantly reduced by siplizumab.

CDR1 and CDR2 from the germline V gene are MNHNY and SVGAGI (reference sequence). Trimming shortened V by 2 bases and J by 2 bases, and 12 bases separated the two germline ends. CDR3 length: 15 amino acids. About 100,000 TCR templates per sample were assayed. Here immunoSEQ multiplex PCR was the method, and the copy in TCRdb shows in-frame clones only, minus some. The sample holds a few thousand clones, roughly 50% seen once. In this sample, this clone turned up a few times. Its antigen is not identified. The authors cocultured the mixed lymphocyte reaction cells at 37 degrees C for 6 days. This rearrangement joins TRBV6-6 to TRBJ1-2; TRBD1 is a possible D gene (6 bases). Sequences were obtained from CFSE-low (dividing) CD4+ T cells sorted from an allogeneic mixed lymphocyte reaction. The clonotype was recovered from a human donor in good health; the cells came from an allogeneic mixed lymphocyte reaction. Some clones in this sample may be carry-over from other donors' samples. The CDR3 reads CASSYEGGRNYGYTF. The CDR3 DNA reads as TGTGCCAGCAGTTACGAAGGGGGGAGAAACTATGGCTACACCTTC.